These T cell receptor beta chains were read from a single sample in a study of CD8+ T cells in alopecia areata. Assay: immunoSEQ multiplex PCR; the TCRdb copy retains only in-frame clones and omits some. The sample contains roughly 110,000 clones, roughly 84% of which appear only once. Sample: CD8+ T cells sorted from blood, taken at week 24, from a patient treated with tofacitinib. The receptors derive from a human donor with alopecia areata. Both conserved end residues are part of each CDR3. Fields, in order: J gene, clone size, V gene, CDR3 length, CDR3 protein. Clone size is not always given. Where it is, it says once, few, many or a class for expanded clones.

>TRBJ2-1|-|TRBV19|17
CASSIVAPGTGYNEQFF
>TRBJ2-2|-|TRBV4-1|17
CASSQMGGGPNTGELFF
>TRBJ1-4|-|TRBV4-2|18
CASSHPEGGPATNEKLFF
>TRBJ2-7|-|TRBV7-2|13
CASSGGISYEQYF
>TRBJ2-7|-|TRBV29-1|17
CSAAGGSEQLGTYEQYF
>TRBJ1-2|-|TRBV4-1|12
CASSQGVNGYTF
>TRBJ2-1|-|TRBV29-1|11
CSLRSKNEQFF
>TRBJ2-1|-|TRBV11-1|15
CASSFWETSLHEQFF
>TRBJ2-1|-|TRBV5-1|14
CASSLGQGNDEQFF
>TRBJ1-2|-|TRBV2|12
CAARGQSYGYTF
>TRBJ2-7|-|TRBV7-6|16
CASSPWDSSRNYEQYF
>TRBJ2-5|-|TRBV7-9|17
CASSLFGTGWYQETQYF
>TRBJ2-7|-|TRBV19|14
CASSIGTGGYEQYF
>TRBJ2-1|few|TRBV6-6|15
CASSYMGDSYNEQFF
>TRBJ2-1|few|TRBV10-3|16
CAISPQRAGGLEEQFF
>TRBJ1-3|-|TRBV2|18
CASSDLYAVGAIGNTIYF
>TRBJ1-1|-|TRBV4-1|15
CASSLLLGGNTEAFF
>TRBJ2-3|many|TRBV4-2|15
CASSEERGGTDTQYF
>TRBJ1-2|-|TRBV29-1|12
CSVGGGYYGYTF
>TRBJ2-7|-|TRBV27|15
CASSLGTLPLYEQYF
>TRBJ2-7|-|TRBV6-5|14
CASARGLYSYEQYF
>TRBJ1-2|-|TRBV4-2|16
CASSQEGQPFSYGYTF
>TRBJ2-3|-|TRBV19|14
CASSDTGSTDTQYF
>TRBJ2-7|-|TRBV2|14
CASTQFTTRYEQYF